Listed below are T cell receptor beta chains from one sample, sequenced in a study of low-dose radiotherapy and immunotherapy resistance in tumors. TCRdb re-analysed the reads in MiXCR, keeping a single row per CDR3 protein. Seen here are 85,000 to 100,000 distinct CDR3 sequences, roughly 9% observed once, and the top ten hold roughly 1%. The specimen was PBMCs, collected before treatment. All receptors derive from a male donor with prostate cancer. Both conserved end residues are part of each CDR3. A D gene is named only where the DNA matches it firmly. Clone size is shown for a subset of rows, as once, few, many or a class of expanded clone.

D	size	V	length	J	CDR3
NA	few	TRBV5-6	15	TRBJ2-3	CASSLGRIDADTQYF
TRBD1	many	TRBV20-1	13	TRBJ1-3	CSARGEAGNTIYF
NA	many	TRBV7-2	13	TRBJ1-5	CASSFGASTSQHF
NA	many	TRBV20-1	14	TRBJ1-2	CSAKAGRPSNGYTF
NA	many	TRBV6-1	15	TRBJ2-1	CASTAGQLNRNEQFF
NA	many	TRBV29-1	12	TRBJ2-7	CSAQTSLGEQYF
TRBD2	many	TRBV20-1	15	TRBJ2-3	CSAREGLAVTDTQYF
NA	NA	TRBV5-1	13	TRBJ2-4	CASSLDGQNIQYF
TRBD2	many	TRBV24-1	19	TRBJ2-7	CATRRLTSGSGPTTYEQYF
TRBD2	many	TRBV29-1	16	TRBJ2-1	CSVEDSGTSGSDEQFF
NA	many	TRBV20-1	18	TRBJ1-3	CSAIRDTETVSPGNTIYF
NA	many	TRBV7-2	14	TRBJ1-1	CASSPKIGRTEAFF
NA	NA	TRBV20-1	13	TRBJ1-5	CSAQGQYNQPQHF
NA	many	TRBV5-1	15	TRBJ2-6	CASSFSISGANVLTF
TRBD1	many	TRBV10-3	13	TRBJ2-3	CATSTGASDTQYF
NA	many	TRBV5-4	12	TRBJ1-1	CASSQGDTEAFF
NA	many	TRBV5-1	14	TRBJ2-1	CASSLGQDYNEQFF
TRBD2	many	TRBV27	17	TRBJ2-1	CASSSGLAGDRYNEQFF
NA	many	TRBV19	13	TRBJ1-2	CASSIDRGYGYTF
TRBD2	many	TRBV5-6	16	TRBJ2-7	CASSLGASGGTYEQYF
NA	few	TRBV12-3/TRBV12-4	13	TRBJ2-7	CASSFGFSYEQYF
NA	NA	TRBV3-1	14	TRBJ1-2	CASSQDRTFFAYTF
NA	many	TRBV4-3	14	TRBJ1-2	CASSQATGSYGYTF
NA	many	TRBV2	15	TRBJ2-6	CASSDWGTGANVLTF
TRBD1	many	TRBV24-1	16	TRBJ2-2	CATSDHGTANTGELFF
TRBD2	many	TRBV28	16	TRBJ2-3	CASSSWTSGRADTQYF
TRBD1	many	TRBV27	15	TRBJ1-2	CASSSSTGVLGGYTF
TRBD2	many	TRBV5-1	16	TRBJ2-3	CASSLGPGGPTDTQYF
TRBD2	many	TRBV19	17	TRBJ2-1	CASSIVPSGRLHNEQFF
NA	many	TRBV7-2	15	TRBJ2-3	CASSLGLGRTDTQYF
TRBD1	many	TRBV5-1	15	TRBJ2-7	CASSSGTAVPYEQYF
TRBD2	few	TRBV12-3/TRBV12-4	15	TRBJ2-3	CASKPFSGGTDTQYF
TRBD1	many	TRBV28	15	TRBJ1-5	CASSLAGGGNQPQHF
NA	many	TRBV27	15	TRBJ1-2	CASRKAPETNYGYTF
NA	many	TRBV29-1	11	TRBJ2-4	CSVGEGNIQYF
TRBD1	many	TRBV5-3	15	TRBJ1-2	CARSLSRTGGFGYTF
TRBD2	NA	TRBV27	18	TRBJ2-1	CASSLWGSGRPHGNEQFF
NA	many	TRBV3-1	15	TRBJ1-5	CASSQSQGGRQPQHF
NA	many	TRBV6-2/TRBV6-3	14	TRBJ1-2	CASSFEGRNYGYTF
NA	few	TRBV25-1	14	TRBJ2-7	CASSKTGTPAVQYF
TRBD2	many	TRBV20-1	16	TRBJ2-1	CSAEAASGWLGNEQFF
NA	many	TRBV28	16	TRBJ2-1	CASSSDLAASYNEQFF
NA	many	TRBV7-8	15	TRBJ1-5	CASSFGGSSNQPQHF
TRBD2	many	TRBV5-1	15	TRBJ2-7	CASSPGTSGDFEQYF